One sample yielded the 19 T cell receptor beta chains listed below, sequenced in a study of T cells after yellow fever vaccination. TCRdb independently ran MiXCR on the 5' RACE reads; one entry per CDR3 protein. The table lists approximately 350,000 distinct CDR3 sequences, about 9.9% of them singletons. The sequences come from PBMCs, collected on the day of the first yellow fever vaccination. The receptors were sampled from a man between 18 and 35 years old who received the YFV17D yellow fever vaccine.

This clonotype was found a few times. This chain uses TRBV28 with TRBJ2-7, with a tentative D call TRBD2 (6 bases). Germline values: CDR1 MDHEN, CDR2 SYDVKM. With 6 bases removed from V and 6 bases from J, the gap between germline ends came to 15 bases. This CDR3 contains 13 residues. The CDR3 protein is CASSLGLAGEQYF. CDR3 sequence (DNA): TGTGCCAGCAGCCTGGGACTGGCGGGCGAGCAGTACTTC.

This clonotype was seen more than once but under ten times. This chain links TRBV10-2 with TRBJ1-1; 9 nucleotides match TRBD1. Looked up from germline, CDR1 is WSHSY and CDR2 is SAAADI. With 5 bases clipped from V and 4 bases from J, the junction kept 5 bases outside the gene matches. This CDR3 comprises 14 residues. Here the CDR3 reads CASSRDRDSTEAFF. For the CDR3, the DNA is TGCGCCAGCAGTCGGGACAGGGATTCCACTGAAGCTTTCTTT.

The genes are TRBV4-3 and TRBJ2-3; D may be TRBD1 (6 bases). Trimming stripped 5 bases from V and 3 bases from J, with 15 bases between. The CDR3 length is 15 residues. Germline lookup yields CDR1 LGHNA and CDR2 YSLEER. Here the CDR3 reads CASSYRDVETDTQYF. The CDR3 DNA is TGCGCCAGCAGCTACAGGGACGTTGAGACAGATACGCAGTATTTT.

CDR3 loop: CASSADPTGSGNTIYF. CDR3 nucleotide sequence: TGTGCCAGCAGCGCCGACCCGACAGGGTCTGGAAACACCATATATTTT. This sequence joins TRBV5-4 and TRBJ1-3; TRBD1 aligns across 7 bases. Unmatched junction bases numbered 8, after V lost 4 bases and J lost 1 base. The CDR3 is 16 residues long. Germline V CDR1 and CDR2: SGHNT, YYREEE (reference sequence).

This clonotype has just a few counts. The J gene is TRBJ1-6, the V gene TRBV20-1; perhaps TRBD1 as D (5 bases). Trimming removed 0 bases at V and 9 bases at J, with 6 bases between. The CDR3 covers 12 residues. CDR1 DFQATT and CDR2 SNEGSKA come from the germline V gene (reference sequence). CDR3 loop: CSARDRVSPLHF. The CDR3 region has the DNA TGCAGTGCTAGAGACAGGGTTTCACCCCTCCACTTT.

This clonotype appeared a few times. The chain carries TRBV12-3 or TRBV12-4 and TRBJ2-7, with no clear D. V lost 5 bases to trimming and J lost 8 bases, with 10 bases between them. CDR3 length equals 11 residues. The CDR3 DNA is TGTGCCAGCAGTCTTAATACGCAGCAGTACTTC. Translation gives CASSLNTQQYF.

The sample holds many counts of this clonotype. The chain has TRBV27 and TRBJ2-1; D gene ambiguous. CDR3 length: 13 amino acids. Germline CDR1 and CDR2: MNHEY and SMNVEV (reference sequence). Trimming cost V 6 bases and J 5 bases, with 11 bases left between them. CDR3 amino acids: CASRSGLDNEQFF. The CDR3 nucleotides are TGTGCCAGCAGATCCGGGTTAGACAATGAGCAGTTCTTC.

This chain links TRBV5-1 with TRBJ1-4, with D possibly being TRBD1 (6 bases). Germline V gene data show CDR1 as SGHRS and CDR2 as YFSETQ. The CDR3 totals 13 residues. Trimming pared 8 bases from V and 1 base from J, leaving 9 bases between. This chain's CDR3 is CASSGETNEKLFF. Written as DNA, the CDR3 is TGCGCCAGTTCAGGGGAAACTAATGAAAAACTGTTTTTT.

This clonotype was seen ten or more times. The chain has TRBV5-1 and TRBJ1-1, with D unclear. Germline CDR1 is SGHRS and CDR2 is YFSETQ. CDR3 length: 12 residues. The ends were cut back, 7 bases at V and 0 bases at J, with 7 bases in the middle. The CDR3 coding sequence is TGCGCCAGCGGTTACATGAACACTGAAGCTTTCTTT. Its protein is CASGYMNTEAFF.

This clonotype was seen more than once but under ten times. V gene TRBV6-2 or TRBV6-3 combines with J gene TRBJ1-1; D is unclear. V lost 0 bases and J 1 base, leaving 9 bases between the germline ends. The CDR3 runs to 15 residues. The germline V gene has CDR1 MNHEY and CDR2 SVGEGT. The DNA for the CDR3 is TGTGCCAGCAGTTACTCGATCGCCGAGAACACTGAAGCTTTCTTT. As protein: CASSYSIAENTEAFF.

This chain joins TRBV25-1 and TRBJ1-5, with D possibly being TRBD1 (6 bases). V lost 8 bases and J lost 2, with 13 bases in between. This CDR3 comprises 14 residues. Germline lookup yields CDR1 MGHDK and CDR2 SYGVNS. CDR3 nucleotides: TGTGCCAGCCCATTCGGACAGTGCAATCAGCCCCAGCATTTT. Translating it yields CASPFGQCNQPQHF.

This clonotype was observed a handful of times. The chain employs TRBV2 and TRBJ2-1, with 10 bases fitting TRBD2. The trim removed 8 bases at V and 6 bases at J, leaving 4 bases unmatched. CDR3 length: 13 amino acids. Germline CDR1 SNHLY, CDR2 FYNNEI. CDR3 in amino acids: CASGSGGGNEQFF. The CDR3 DNA is TGTGCCAGCGGAAGCGGGGGGGGCAATGAGCAGTTCTTC.

This clonotype appeared a few times. The chain links TRBV29-1 to TRBJ2-1, with 11 nucleotides matching TRBD2. After removal of 3 bases from V and 8 bases from J, the junction contained 6 bases not matched to a gene. The CDR3 runs to 14 residues. Looked up from germline, CDR1 is SQVTM and CDR2 is ANQGSEA. The CDR3 is CSVDGLAGGDEQFF. The CDR3 DNA sequence: TGCAGCGTTGATGGGCTAGCGGGGGGTGATGAGCAGTTCTTC.

This clonotype was observed a handful of times. V gene TRBV12-3 or TRBV12-4 combines with J gene TRBJ1-6; 10 bases are a match to TRBD1. The CDR3 has 16 residues. Trimming cost V 5 bases and J 7 bases; bases outside gene matches: 8. The CDR3 DNA reads TGTGCCAGCAGTCGGGACAGGGGATCCGGGAATTCACCCCTCCACTTT. This codes for CASSRDRGSGNSPLHF.

The rearrangement uses TRBV11-2 and TRBJ1-4; D unclear. Trimming stripped 2 bases from V and 3 bases from J, with 10 bases between. There are 15 residues in the CDR3. Germline CDR1 SGHAT, CDR2 FQNNGV. CDR3 in DNA: TGTGCCAGCAGCTTACGGCTGAGGGCTAATGAAAAACTGTTTTTT. It encodes CASSLRLRANEKLFF.

This clonotype showed up just a few times. This rearrangement joins TRBV6-5 to TRBJ1-2, with 8 positions matching TRBD1. Germline V gene sequence: CDR1 MNHEY, CDR2 SVGAGI. With V trimmed by 5 bases and J by 8 bases, 16 bases remained unmatched. The CDR3 runs to 16 residues. As DNA, the CDR3 is TGTGCCAGCAGTCGACGGGCGACAGGGGAAGAGGGCGGCTACACCTTC. It translates to CASSRRATGEEGGYTF.

This clonotype came up many times. The V gene is TRBV27, the J gene TRBJ1-1; 10 nucleotides align to TRBD1. Germline V gene data show CDR1 as MNHEY and CDR2 as SMNVEV (reference sequence). This CDR3 comprises 15 residues. J was trimmed by 1 base and V by 2 bases; bases with no gene match: 1. CDR3 residues: CASSLGTGANTEAFF. The CDR3 DNA reads as TGTGCCAGCAGTTTAGGGACAGGGGCGAACACTGAAGCTTTCTTT.

This clonotype was found a few times. V is TRBV4-2 and J is TRBJ2-5, with D possibly matching TRBD1 (6 bases). CDR1 is LGHNA and CDR2 is YNFKEQ in the germline V gene. V shed 0 bases and J shed 5 bases, with 13 bases lying between them. This CDR3 region has 15 residues. The CDR3 DNA is TGTGCCAGCAGCCAAGAAGGACAGCTCGGGGAGACCCAGTACTTC. Translated: CASSQEGQLGETQYF.

This clonotype came up many times. The chain carries TRBV7-9 and TRBJ2-7; 7 bases are a match to TRBD2. This CDR3 comprises 12 residues. The junction had 2 bases not matched to a gene; V was cut back by 2 bases and J by 7 bases. Germline V lookup: CDR1 SEHNR, CDR2 FQNEAQ (reference sequence). The chain's CDR3 is CASSLKAGEQYV. For the CDR3, the DNA is TGTGCCAGCAGCTTAAAAGCGGGAGAGCAGTACGTC.